The 17 T cell receptor beta chains presented below share a single source sample, sequenced in a study of blood T cell repertoires in COVID-19. The assay was immunoSEQ multiplex PCR, and TCRdb's table has in-frame clones only and misses some. This sample has 50,000 to 75,000 clones, with around 77% found just once. The sample consisted of peripheral blood. Receptor source: a man older than 75 with active or convalescent COVID-19.

The V gene is TRBV28, the J gene TRBJ2-3; TRBD2 aligns across 8 bases. The germline gives CDR1 MDHEN, CDR2 SYDVKM. The CDR3 extends over 13 amino acids. The V and J ends lost 7 bases and 4 bases, in that order; junction bases with no gene match: 4. CDR3: CASTRGGSDTQYF. DNA for the CDR3: TGTGCCAGCACACGGGGGGGATCAGATACGCAGTATTTT.

The V gene is TRBV6-6, the J gene TRBJ1-2; D is undetermined. CDR1 is MNHNY, CDR2 SVGAGI, per germline (reference sequence). This CDR3 has 12 amino acids. The V gene lost 6 bases and the J gene lost 4 bases, with 9 bases spanning the gap. The CDR3 sequence: CASSPSSYGYTF. The CDR3 region has the DNA TGTGCCAGCAGCCCAAGCTCCTATGGCTACACCTTC.

V usage is TRBV7-9 and J usage is TRBJ1-4, with 11 bases fitting TRBD1. Trimming cost V 4 bases and J 16 bases; bases outside gene matches: 8. CDR3 size: 13 residues. Germline V CDR1 and CDR2: SEHNR, FQNEAQ (reference sequence). CDR3 coding DNA: TGTGCCAGCAGCTCGGGACAGGGGGGGTCGCGGTTTTTT. Protein sequence: CASSSGQGGSRFF. Filled out from reference TRBV7-9 and TRBJ1-4, the complete variable domain reads DTGVSQNPRHKITKRGQNVTFRCDPISEHNRLYWYRQTLGQGPEFLTYFQNEAQLEKSRLLSDRFSAERPKGSFSTLEIQRTEQGDSAMYLCASSSGQGGSRFFGSGTQLSVL.

The chain carries TRBV7-2 and TRBJ2-1, with D perhaps matching TRBD2 (6 bases). The CDR3 runs 13 residues. The germline gives CDR1 SGHTA, CDR2 FQGNSA. V lost 2 bases and J 4 bases, leaving 6 bases between the germline ends. The CDR3 sequence is CASSLRGYNEQFF. The CDR3, as DNA: TGTGCCAGCAGCTTACGGGGGTACAATGAGCAGTTCTTC.

This clone was counted a few times. One end of the junction fails to match germline, which may point to a read error. The V call is TRBV11-3, the J call TRBJ1-3; D is undetermined. The germline CDR1 and CDR2 sequences are SGHNT and YENEEA. The CDR3 runs to 9 residues. CDR3: CASTQLDHF. DNA for the CDR3: TGTGCCAGCACCCAACTCGATCATTTT.

The genes are TRBV5-1 and TRBJ1-1; no clear D. CDR1 and CDR2 (germline): SGHRS, YFSETQ. With 2 bases removed from V and 0 bases from J, the gap between germline ends came to 8 bases. The CDR3 contains 14 residues. Here the CDR3 reads CASSFGYMNTEAFF. CDR3 coding DNA: TGCGCCAGCAGCTTCGGGTATATGAACACTGAAGCTTTCTTT.

The chain couples TRBV1 to TRBJ2-7; whether TRBD2, the table's D call, matches the DNA was not checked. TRBV1 is flagged as a pseudogene. This CDR3 spans 14 amino acids. The CDR3: CTSLSGGNSYEQYF. As DNA, the CDR3 is TGCACCAGCTTGAGCGGGGGAAACTCCTACGAGCAGTACTTC.

This CDR3 is CASSVMGQGYSPLHF. CDR3 bases: TGTGCCAGCAGTGTAATGGGACAGGGGTATTCACCCCTCCACTTT. The J gene is TRBJ1-6, the V gene TRBV6-4, with 10 bases matching TRBD1. The CDR3 spans 15 residues. Germline V gives CDR1 MRHNA, CDR2 SNTAGT. V trimming: 4 bases; J trimming: 8 bases; junction bases outside the gene matches: 5.

On this clone: Other DNA variants within this sample encode the same CDR3. V gene TRBV28 combines with J gene TRBJ2-1; weak D call: TRBD2 (7 bases). The CDR3 totals 16 residues. V was cut by 6 bases and J by 8 bases, with 23 bases left in between. Germline V gene lookup returns CDR1 MDHEN and CDR2 SYDVKM. The CDR3 sequence is CASREEGGGGFDEQFF. CDR3 DNA sequence: TGTGCCAGCAGAGAGGAAGGGGGGGGGGGTTTTGATGAGCAGTTCTTC.

The V call is TRBV3-1 (or the pseudogene TRBV3-2), the J call TRBJ2-2; maybe TRBD2 (5 bases). The V gene lost 2 bases and the J gene lost 4 bases, with 11 bases spanning the gap. Germline CDR1 and CDR2: LGHDT and YNNKEL (reference sequence). This CDR3 comprises 15 residues. CDR3 nucleotides: TGTGCCAGCAGCCAACAGCGGATGGCCACCGGGGAGCTGTTTTTT. Protein sequence: CASSQQRMATGELFF.

V and J are TRBV4-3 and TRBJ2-3; 15 nucleotides align to TRBD2. CDR1 is LGHNA, CDR2 YSLEER, per germline. The CDR3 has 18 residues. V shed 4 bases, J shed 4 bases, and the junction held 9 bases outside the gene matches. The CDR3 here is CASSPGTSGRWKPDTQYF. CDR3 DNA: TGCGCCAGCAGCCCGGGGACTAGCGGGAGGTGGAAGCCAGATACGCAGTATTTT.

In this sample, this clone turned up once. The genes are TRBV30 and TRBJ1-1; D may be TRBD1 (5 bases). The germline gives CDR1 GTSNPN, CDR2 SVGIG (reference sequence). The CDR3 is 14 amino acids. Trimming cost V 8 bases and J 3 bases, with 19 bases left between them. CDR3 nucleotide sequence: TGTGCCAGACGTGGGGCGCTTGCGGACACTGAAGCTTTCTTT. Its protein is CARRGALADTEAFF.

The chain has TRBV28 and TRBJ2-5; TRBD2 aligns across 7 bases. From germline, CDR1 is MDHEN and CDR2 SYDVKM. V lost 6 bases, J lost 5 bases, and 12 bases stayed unmatched. The CDR3 is made up of 15 amino acids. Here the CDR3 reads CASSGGTTPSETQYF. In nucleotides, the CDR3 is TGTGCCAGCAGCGGCGGGACTACCCCATCGGAGACCCAGTACTTC.

The chain couples TRBV19 to TRBJ1-1; unclear D gene. The ends were cut back, 2 bases at V and 9 bases at J, with 16 bases in the middle. CDR1 and CDR2 (germline): LNHDA, SQIVND (reference sequence). CDR3 size: 14 residues. In DNA, the CDR3 is TGTGCCAGTAGTATACCCTCCCAGGAATGGAAAGCTTTCTTT. This sequence encodes CASSIPSQEWKAFF. Based on the CDR3 plus reference TRBV19 and TRBJ1-1, the full variable domain is DGGITQSPKYLFRKEGQNVTLSCEQNLNHDAMYWYRQDPGQGLRLIYYSQIVNDFQKGDIAEGYSVSREKKESFPLTVTSAQKNPTAFYLCASSIPSQEWKAFFGQGTRLTVV.

V gene TRBV3-1 (or the pseudogene TRBV3-2) combines with J gene TRBJ2-3, with a possible D match to TRBD2 (6 bases). V was pared by 1 base and J by 3 bases, with 11 bases between. Germline CDR1 is LGHDT and CDR2 is YNNKEL (reference sequence). The CDR3 consists of 15 residues. CDR3 in amino acids: CASSQGPGGTDTQYF. CDR3 in DNA: TGTGCCAGCAGCCAAGGTCCCGGAGGGACAGATACGCAGTATTTT.

V usage is TRBV30 and J usage is TRBJ1-3; D is undetermined. V dropped 2 bases and J dropped 0 bases, with 8 bases sitting between them. The CDR3 spans 14 residues. Germline CDR1 is GTSNPN and CDR2 is SVGIG (reference sequence). For the CDR3, the DNA is TGTGCCTGGAGTTACAGTATCTCTGGAAACACCATATATTTT. It specifies CAWSYSISGNTIYF.

This clone was seen a few times. The genes are TRBV5-1 and TRBJ1-3, with TRBD1 matching 9 bases. V shed 5 bases and J 0 bases; nucleotides not matched to a gene: 9. The CDR3 contains 17 residues. The germline V gene has CDR1 SGHRS and CDR2 YFSETQ. The DNA of the CDR3 is TGCGCCAGCAGTCGGACAGGGGACCTCAGCTCTGGAAACACCATATATTTT. Protein product: CASSRTGDLSSGNTIYF.